The rows below give T cell receptor beta chains drawn from one sample of a study of CD8 T cells in ankylosing spondylitis. TCRdb used MiXCR to reprocess the 5' RACE reads, holding one entry per CDR3 protein. The sample contains some 800,000 distinct CDR3 sequences, roughly 12% of which appear only once. The source material was blood, either unsorted or a sorted T cell fraction (not recorded which). The receptors derive from a male donor with ankylosing spondylitis. The CDR3 runs from the conserved cysteine through the conserved F or W. Each record gives: V gene, clone size, J gene, D gene, CDR3 DNA, CDR3 protein. D genes are given only for firm matches. Only some rows state a clone size, as once, few, many or a class for expanded clones.

TRBV20-1	many	TRBJ1-5	.	TGCAGTGCTAGGCGGGACTCCGGTGGGCCCCAGCATTTT	CSARRDSGGPQHF
TRBV6-2/TRBV6-3	many	TRBJ1-1	.	TGTGCCAGCAGTTACGCGAGGATTTCTGAAGCTTTCTTT	CASSYARISEAFF
TRBV11-2	.	TRBJ2-3	.	TGTGCCAGCAGCTTAGGAGGAGGCGGGGGCAGGGGCACAGATACGCAGTATTTT	CASSLGGGGGRGTDTQYF
TRBV20-1	few	TRBJ2-1	.	TGCAGTGCTAGAGGAGGCGCAAACAATGAGCAGTTCTTC	CSARGGANNEQFF
TRBV4-2	.	TRBJ1-6	.	TGTGCCAGCAGCCAAGACCTGGGGGGAAGAAGCTCCTATAATTCACCCCTCCACTTT	CASSQDLGGRSSYNSPLHF
TRBV20-1	.	TRBJ2-5	.	TGCAGTGCTAGTTGGGGAGGAGAGACCCAGTACTTC	CSASWGGETQYF
TRBV7-6	.	TRBJ2-2	TRBD2	TGTGCCAGCAGCCCATCTGCCGGCGGGAGGAGGACCGGGGAGCTGTTTTTT	CASSPSAGGRRTGELFF
TRBV5-4	few	TRBJ1-4	TRBD1	TGTGCCAGCAGCTTGTTTGGGACAGAGAAACTGTTTTTT	CASSLFGTEKLFF
TRBV9	few	TRBJ2-3	TRBD1	TGTGCCAGCAGCGTAGGCCTGGACAGGGCAGATACGCAGTATTTT	CASSVGLDRADTQYF
TRBV7-2	few	TRBJ2-5	TRBD1	TGTGCCAGCAGCCTATATGCGGGACAGGGCAAGACCCAGTACTTC	CASSLYAGQGKTQYF
TRBV20-1	many	TRBJ2-5	.	TGCAGTGCTAGCCAAGAGACCCAGTACTTC	CSASQETQYF
TRBV10-3	.	TRBJ2-7	TRBD1	TGTGCCATCAGGTCCGGGACAGGGTCAAACGAGCAGTACTTC	CAIRSGTGSNEQYF
TRBV5-1	.	TRBJ2-1	TRBD2	TGCGCCAGCAGCTTGGGCGGACTAGCGGTCTCCTACAATGAGCAGTTCTTC	CASSLGGLAVSYNEQFF
TRBV20-1	.	TRBJ1-2	.	TGCAGTGCTAAACAGAGGGATGGCTACACCTTC	CSAKQRDGYTF
TRBV20-1	few	TRBJ2-7	.	TGCAGTGCTAGCCGCGGGGGCCTATCCTACGAGCAGTACTTC	CSASRGGLSYEQYF
TRBV7-2	many	TRBJ1-2	.	TGTGCCAGCAGCCAGGACAGTAACCCTTCTTTGGGGGGCTACACCTTC	CASSQDSNPSLGGYTF
TRBV10-1	few	TRBJ1-5	.	TGCGCCAGCAGTGTGGACTATCAGCCCCAGCATTTT	CASSVDYQPQHF
TRBV6-1	few	TRBJ2-5	TRBD1	TGTGCCAGCAGCCTTGACCTACTGGGACAGAGGGAGACCCAGTACTTC	CASSLDLLGQRETQYF
TRBV7-9	many	TRBJ1-1	.	TGTGCCAGCAGCTTAGGAGTAGGAAACCCGAACACTGAAGCTTTCTTT	CASSLGVGNPNTEAFF
TRBV18	.	TRBJ2-7	.	TGTGCCAGCTCACCACGGCTAGACGAGCAGTACTTC	CASSPRLDEQYF
TRBV20-1	many	TRBJ1-4	.	TGCAGTGTTTATGGTTACGAAAAACTGTTTTTT	CSVYGYEKLFF
TRBV6-5	few	TRBJ1-2	.	TGTGCCAGCACCGAAGGTTACTATGGCTACACCTTC	CASTEGYYGYTF
TRBV30	few	TRBJ2-7	TRBD1	TGTGCCTGGAGTCCGGGACAGCTGTACGAGCAGTACTTC	CAWSPGQLYEQYF
TRBV4-3	few	TRBJ2-1	TRBD2	TGCGCCAGCAGCCCGCTCGGGACTAGCGGGAGGAGCAATGAGCAGTTCTTC	CASSPLGTSGRSNEQFF
TRBV7-9	.	TRBJ2-1	TRBD2	TGTGCCAGCATGAAAGCGGGAGGGCTGAATGAGCAGTTCTTC	CASMKAGGLNEQFF
TRBV20-1	few	TRBJ1-5	.	TGCAGTGCTAGACTCCCAGGACAAAGGAATCAGCCCCAGCATTTT	CSARLPGQRNQPQHF
TRBV20-1	.	TRBJ1-5	.	TGCAGTGGTACCGGGGGTGATCAGCCCCAGCATTTT	CSGTGGDQPQHF
TRBV28	.	TRBJ1-6	.	TGTGCCAGCAGTGTATGGCATGCTGAAAATTCACCCCTCCACTTT	CASSVWHAENSPLHF
TRBV4-2	few	TRBJ2-3	.	TGTGCCAGCAGCCAAGGAGGGAGTCCAGATACGCAGTATTTT	CASSQGGSPDTQYF
TRBV15	.	TRBJ2-1	.	TGTGCCACCAGCAGCCAAAGTCCATCCTACAATGAGCAGTTCTTC	CATSSQSPSYNEQFF
TRBV20-1	few	TRBJ1-5	.	TGCAGTGCTGGTAGGTATGGCAATCAGCCCCAGCATTTT	CSAGRYGNQPQHF
TRBV15	few	TRBJ1-4	TRBD1	TGTGCCACCGCAAGGGGGCCCCATGAAAAACTGTTTTTT	CATARGPHEKLFF